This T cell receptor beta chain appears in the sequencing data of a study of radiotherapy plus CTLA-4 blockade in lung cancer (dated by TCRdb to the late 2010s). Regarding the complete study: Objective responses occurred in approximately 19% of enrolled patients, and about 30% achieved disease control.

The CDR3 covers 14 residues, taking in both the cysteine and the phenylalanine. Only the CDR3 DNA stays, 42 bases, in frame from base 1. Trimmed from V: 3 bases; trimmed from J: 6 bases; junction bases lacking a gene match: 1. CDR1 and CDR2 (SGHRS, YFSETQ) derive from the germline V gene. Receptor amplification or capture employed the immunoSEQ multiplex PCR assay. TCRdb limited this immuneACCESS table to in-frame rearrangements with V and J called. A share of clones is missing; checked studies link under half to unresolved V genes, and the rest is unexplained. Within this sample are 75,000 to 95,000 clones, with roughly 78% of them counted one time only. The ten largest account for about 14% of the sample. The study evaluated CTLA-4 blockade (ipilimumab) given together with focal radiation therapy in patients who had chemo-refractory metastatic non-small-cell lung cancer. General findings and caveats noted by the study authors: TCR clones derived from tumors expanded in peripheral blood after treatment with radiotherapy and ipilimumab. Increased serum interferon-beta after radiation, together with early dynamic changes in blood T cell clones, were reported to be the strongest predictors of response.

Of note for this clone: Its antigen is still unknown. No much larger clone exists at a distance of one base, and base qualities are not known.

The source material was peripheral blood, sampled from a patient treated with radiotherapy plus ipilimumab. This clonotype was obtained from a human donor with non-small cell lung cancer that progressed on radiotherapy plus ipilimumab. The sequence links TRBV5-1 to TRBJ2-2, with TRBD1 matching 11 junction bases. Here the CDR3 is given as CASSSGQGAGELFF. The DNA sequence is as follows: TGCGCCAGCAGCTCGGGACAGGGGGCCGGGGAGCTGTTTTTT.